A selection of T cell receptor beta chains follows, all from one sample in a study of cytomegalovirus exposure and HLA in healthy donors. Produced via immunoSEQ multiplex PCR; TCRdb's table is partial and in-frame only. The sample includes 250,000 to 400,000 clones, approximately 86% of them seen just once. Sequencing input: PBMCs. These receptors all come from a man aged 30 to 39 in good health and CMV-seronegative. Both conserved end residues are part of each CDR3. The D gene is left open where the match is weak. Some rows mark clone size as missing; the rest say once, few, many or name a class of expanded clone.

d_gene	v_gene	j_gene	len	abundance	CDR3nt	CDR3aa
TRBD1	TRBV7-2	TRBJ1-5	14	once	TGTGCCAGCAGCTTTCCAAACAGGGGGCCGCCCCAGCATTTT	CASSFPNRGPPQHF
TRBD1	TRBV2	TRBJ1-4	15	-	TGTGCCAGCAGTTTCCAAGACAGGGCAGGTGAAAAACTGTTTTTT	CASSFQDRAGEKLFF
TRBD1	TRBV15	TRBJ1-4	15	-	TGTGCCACCAGTGATATAGGGACAGGGGGAAGACAACTGTTTTTT	CATSDIGTGGRQLFF
-	TRBV6-4	TRBJ2-3	13	-	TGTGCCAGCAGTGACAGGCGGACAGATACGCAGTATTTT	CASSDRRTDTQYF
-	TRBV7-2	TRBJ2-3	14	-	TGTGCCAGCAGCTTGACTAGAGACGCAGATACGCAGTATTTT	CASSLTRDADTQYF
-	TRBV7-2	TRBJ1-1	15	-	TGTGCCAGCAGCTTAGGGGGCAGGGAGGCGACTGAAGCTTTCTTT	CASSLGGREATEAFF
-	TRBV7-2	TRBJ2-5	14	-	TGTGCCAGCAGGCTAACCAGGGGAGTGGAGACCCAGTACTTC	CASRLTRGVETQYF
TRBD2	TRBV10-3	TRBJ2-7	14	-	TGTGCCATCACAGCCGGGACTAGCGGCTACGAGCAGTACTTC	CAITAGTSGYEQYF
-	TRBV5-4	TRBJ1-6	15	-	TGTGCCAGCAGCTCACTGAGCTCCTATAATTCACCCCTCCACTTT	CASSSLSSYNSPLHF
-	TRBV7-9	TRBJ1-2	14	-	TGTGCCAGCAGCTACCTTCCCGCAGACTATGGCTACACCTTC	CASSYLPADYGYTF
-	TRBV10-1	TRBJ1-2	12	few	TGCGCCAGCAGGGGGGAGGGGTATGGCTACACCTTC	CASRGEGYGYTF
-	TRBV7-9	TRBJ2-7	11	-	TGTGCCAGCAGCTTAACATACGAGCAGTACTTC	CASSLTYEQYF
TRBD1	TRBV7-2	TRBJ1-1	14	-	TGTGCCAGCAGCCCGGACAGGGAGATCACTGAAGCTTTCTTT	CASSPDREITEAFF
TRBD1	TRBV7-8	TRBJ2-7	14	-	TGTGCCAGCAGCCCTTACAGGGGAAGCTACGAGCAGTACTTC	CASSPYRGSYEQYF
TRBD1	TRBV5-1	TRBJ1-2	19	-	TGCGCCAGCAGCCCGGGGGTCAATTACGGGACAGGGGGTAATGCTGGCTACACCTTC	CASSPGVNYGTGGNAGYTF
-	TRBV9	TRBJ1-1	14	-	TGTGCCAGCAGCGTAGCGCTAAAGAACACTGAAGCTTTCTTT	CASSVALKNTEAFF
TRBD2	TRBV7-8	TRBJ2-7	15	-	TGTGCCAGCAGCTTACGCGGGGGGCCGGCCTACGAGCAGTACTTC	CASSLRGGPAYEQYF
TRBD2	TRBV4-3	TRBJ2-1	16	-	TGCGCCAGCAGCCGGTCCCTAGCGGGGAGAGGCGATGAGCAGTTCTTC	CASSRSLAGRGDEQFF
TRBD2	TRBV6-1	TRBJ2-1	15	-	TGTGCCAGCAGTGACGGACTAGCAGTCTACAATGAGCAGTTCTTC	CASSDGLAVYNEQFF
TRBD1	TRBV6-5	TRBJ1-2	15	once	TGTGCCAGCAGTTACTCCGGGACAGGGAACTATGGCTACACCTTC	CASSYSGTGNYGYTF
-	TRBV15	TRBJ2-5	18	-	TGTGCCACCAGCAGAGAGAGACGGGACTCGATATACCAAGAGACCCAGTACTTC	CATSRERRDSIYQETQYF
TRBD1	TRBV10-2	TRBJ2-7	15	-	TGCGCCAGCGGTCAAACGGGACAGATCTCCTACGAGCAGTACTTC	CASGQTGQISYEQYF
TRBD1	TRBV29-1	TRBJ2-7	8	-	TGCAGCGTCGGACAGGGTTACTTC	CSVGQGYF
-	TRBV12-5	TRBJ2-1	15	-	TGTGCTAGTGGTTTGTCCGGACACCAATACAATGAGCAGTTCTTC	CASGLSGHQYNEQFF
-	TRBV4-1	TRBJ1-3	19	-	TGCGCCAGCAGCCAAGAAGGGGCATCAGCGCCTAACTCTGGAAACACCATATATTTT	CASSQEGASAPNSGNTIYF
-	TRBV4-1	TRBJ1-3	18	-	TGCGCCAGCAGCCAAGAGGGCAATGGGGCTGACTCTGGAAACACCATATATTTT	CASSQEGNGADSGNTIYF
TRBD1	TRBV14	TRBJ1-2	14	-	TGTGCCAGCAGCCCACCGGGACAGAACTATGGCTACACCTTC	CASSPPGQNYGYTF
TRBD1	TRBV27	TRBJ2-7	13	-	TGTGCCAGCAGTTTAATGGGACAGGGGTATCCGTACTTC	CASSLMGQGYPYF
TRBD1	TRBV14	TRBJ2-2	15	-	TGTGCCAGCAGCCCGGACAGGGGTAACACCGGGGAGCTGTTTTTT	CASSPDRGNTGELFF
TRBD2	TRBV6-5	TRBJ2-7	15	-	TGTGCCAGCACTCGGCGGGGGGACCGCTCCTACGAGCAGTACTTC	CASTRRGDRSYEQYF
-	TRBV27	TRBJ1-5	16	-	TGTGCCAGCAGTTTATTTGCGGGGACTGGCAATCAGCCCCAGCATTTT	CASSLFAGTGNQPQHF
-	TRBV6-5	TRBJ2-6	15	-	TGTGCCAGCTCTCCTAGGGGCTCTGGGGCCAACGTCCTGACTTTC	CASSPRGSGANVLTF
-	TRBV5-1	TRBJ2-1	15	-	TGCGCCAGCAGGGAGATCTCTACCGACTACAATGAGCAGTTCTTC	CASREISTDYNEQFF
-	TRBV5-1	TRBJ2-1	15	-	TGCGCCAGCAGCTGGGCTGTGGGGACAAGGGATGAGCAGTTCTTC	CASSWAVGTRDEQFF
-	TRBV6-5	TRBJ2-7	13	few	TGTGCCAGCAGACGACAGGTTGACTCCGAGCAGTACTTC	CASRRQVDSEQYF
-	TRBV10-2	TRBJ2-7	13	-	TGCGCCAGCAGTGAGTCTCTCTCTTACGAGCAGTACTTC	CASSESLSYEQYF
-	TRBV11-3	TRBJ1-5	14	-	TGTGCCAGCAGCTTAGGACAAGTTGGGCAGCCCCAGCATTTT	CASSLGQVGQPQHF
TRBD2	TRBV4-3	TRBJ2-7	15	-	TGCGCCAGCAGCGCGGCACCGGGACTAGCGGGCGAGCAGTACTTC	CASSAAPGLAGEQYF
TRBD2	TRBV7-8	TRBJ2-1	15	-	TGTGCCAGCAGCTTGAGGGTAGCGGGGGACAATGAGCAGTTCTTC	CASSLRVAGDNEQFF
-	TRBV10-3	TRBJ1-1	11	-	TGTGCCAGCGGCAGGAACACTGAAGCTTTCTTT	CASGRNTEAFF